This TCR beta chain emerged from a study of beta chain features in type 1 diabetes. Looking at the study overall: Healthy donors, compared against patients, showed similar age, gender and cell yields.

The length of the CDR3 is 14 residues. Germline loops: CDR1 SEHNR, CDR2 FQNEAQ (reference sequence). With 5 bases removed from V and 5 bases from J, the gap between germline ends came to 15 bases. Study-wide results and caveats: A greater similarity of naive, central memory and Treg TCRB repertoires was seen among patients than among healthy donors. Within each of all four CD4+ subsets, Type 1 diabetes patients had TCRB CDR3s that were moderately but significantly shorter.

The entirety of the isolated RNA underwent reverse transcription, so expressed TCRB transcripts were sequenced. Repertoires were generated with immunoSEQ multiplex PCR, while TCRdb's copy carries only in-frame clones and drops some. The sample contains 680,000 or so clones, around a sixth of which appear only once. This clone appeared a few times. Its antigen is unidentified. The sequencing sample was made of naive CD4+ T cells from blood. The sequence derives from a man between 18 and 35 years old in good health. The V and J genes are TRBV7-9 and TRBJ2-5; D might be TRBD2 (5 bases). Here the CDR3 reads CASSPRLSAETQYF. The CDR3 DNA is TGTGCCAGCAGCCCCCGACTATCGGCGGAGACCCAGTACTTC.